The 16 T cell receptor beta chains in this list originate from one sample, sequenced in a study of blood T cell repertoires in COVID-19. Sequenced by immunoSEQ multiplex PCR; TCRdb stores in-frame clones only, minus some. Here the sample spans about 220,000 clones, roughly 84% being singletons. Sequencing input: peripheral blood. The receptors stem from a man aged 35-49 years with active or convalescent COVID-19.

In nucleotides, the CDR3 is TGTGCCAGCAGCCCCGGACAGATGAACACTGAAGCTTTCTTT. It specifies CASSPGQMNTEAFF. The rearrangement uses TRBV7-9 and TRBJ1-1, with a tentative D call TRBD1 (6 bases). With 5 bases removed from V and 0 bases from J, the gap between germline ends came to 10 bases. Germline CDR1 reads SEHNR; CDR2 reads FQNEAQ (reference sequence). The CDR3 loop spans 14 amino acids.

The chain employs TRBV6-5 and TRBJ2-7; 8 bases align to TRBD1. Germline V gene lookup returns CDR1 MNHEY and CDR2 SVGAGI. This CDR3 is 15 amino acids long. V lost 5 bases to trimming and J lost 3 bases; unmatched junction nucleotides: 9. The CDR3 region has the DNA TGTGCCAGCAGTCTGAGGGACAGGTGGGACTACGAGCAGTACTTC. Its protein is CASSLRDRWDYEQYF.

This rearrangement joins TRBV9 to TRBJ2-7; D gene unclear. The J call is in doubt because the DNA end fits TRBJ2-1 better. From germline, CDR1 is SGDLS and CDR2 YYNGEE. The CDR3 covers 15 residues. DNA for the CDR3: TGTGCCAGCAGCGTTAGCTCCGGATCCTACAATGAGCAGTTCTTC. Translated, it gives CASSVSSGSYNEQFF.

The chain combines TRBV9 with TRBJ1-1; 10 positions match TRBD1. The V and J ends lost 3 bases and 5 bases, in that order; junction bases with no gene match: 13. The CDR3 has 17 amino acids. The germline gives CDR1 SGDLS, CDR2 YYNGEE. CDR3 region: CASSESTGGPGGTEAFF. CDR3 in DNA: TGTGCCAGCAGCGAATCGACAGGGGGCCCGGGCGGTACTGAAGCTTTCTTT.

The V and J genes are TRBV12-3 or TRBV12-4 and TRBJ1-2; D ambiguous. V was shortened by 3 bases and J by 9 bases, with 14 bases between the two germline ends. CDR3 length: 13 amino acids. The DNA for the CDR3 is TGTGCCAGCAGTTTGTCAGCTATTAGCAGCTACACCTTC. It translates to CASSLSAISSYTF.

The V call is TRBV27, the J call TRBJ1-1; 7 nucleotides align to TRBD1. V lost 5 bases to trimming and J lost 7 bases; unmatched junction nucleotides: 4. Per germline, CDR1 MNHEY and CDR2 SMNVEV (reference sequence). The CDR3 extends over 12 amino acids. CDR3 coding DNA: TGTGCCAGCAGTCCAACAGGGGTTGAAGCTTTCTTT. It encodes CASSPTGVEAFF.

The chain carries TRBV7-3 and TRBJ2-3; D is perhaps TRBD2 (5 bases). Germline CDR1 is SGHTA and CDR2 is FQGTGA. The CDR3 is 14 amino acids. Trimming pared 5 bases from V and 2 bases from J, leaving 11 bases between. CDR3 region: CASSHETNTDTQYF. DNA for the CDR3: TGTGCCAGCAGCCACGAGACTAACACAGATACGCAGTATTTT. The whole variable domain, filled in from reference TRBV7-3 and TRBJ2-3, reads GAGVSQTPSNKVTEKGKYVELRCDPISGHTALYWYRQSLGQGPEFLIYFQGTGAADDSGLPNDRFFAVRPEGSVSTLKIQRTERGDSAVYLCASSHETNTDTQYFGPGTRLTVL.

The chain carries TRBV28 and TRBJ1-5, with D uncertain. The germline gives CDR1 MDHEN, CDR2 SYDVKM. V lost 7 bases to trimming and J lost 7 bases, with 14 bases between them. This CDR3 spans 13 amino acids. The CDR3 sequence is CASTDLRMQPQHF. DNA of the CDR3: TGTGCCAGCACCGACCTGCGGATGCAGCCCCAGCATTTT. The complete variable domain, with remaining parts taken from reference TRBV28 and TRBJ1-5, reads DVKVTQSSRYLVKRTGEKVFLECVQDMDHENMFWYRQDPGLGLRLIYFSYDVKMKEKGDIPEGYSVSREKKERFSLILESASTNQTSMYLCASTDLRMQPQHFGDGTRLSIL.

The rearrangement links TRBV19 to TRBJ1-3; a possible D gene is TRBD1 (5 bases). Germline V CDR1 and CDR2: LNHDA, SQIVND (reference sequence). The CDR3 extends over 14 amino acids. V was clipped by 3 bases and J by 6 bases, with 12 bases between them. The CDR3 nucleotides are TGTGCCAGTAGTATCCAGGCAGGGCAAAACACCATATATTTT. Translation: CASSIQAGQNTIYF.

CDR3 bases: TGTGCCAGCAGTGGTCAGGGTGGAACAAACACCGGGGAGCTGTTTTTT. Translating it yields CASSGQGGTNTGELFF. The chain combines TRBV6-1 with TRBJ2-2, with D possibly TRBD1 on 5 matching bases. The CDR3 is 16 amino acids. CDR1 is MNHNS and CDR2 is SASEGT in the germline V gene. V was pared by 4 bases and J by 2 bases, with 14 bases between.

The chain uses TRBV27 and TRBJ2-7; D unresolved. The CDR3 length is 14 residues. The V end lost 2 bases, the J end lost 6 bases, and 14 bases lay between the germline ends. CDR1 MNHEY and CDR2 SMNVEV come from the germline V gene (reference sequence). The CDR3 here is CASSLLNTPTEQYF. The CDR3 DNA reads as TGTGCCAGCAGTTTACTTAACACCCCCACCGAGCAGTACTTC.

The J gene is TRBJ2-3, the V gene TRBV6-4, with D perhaps TRBD2 (7 bases). CDR3 length: 15 amino acids. Deletions cut 8 bases from V and 3 bases from J, with 18 bases between. In germline, CDR1 is MRHNA, CDR2 SNTAGT. CDR3: CASAAGALGTDTQYF. The CDR3 bases are TGTGCCAGCGCGGCGGGGGCCCTAGGTACAGATACGCAGTATTTT.

This clone is a singleton in its sample. The rearrangement joins TRBV9 to TRBJ2-7; D is ambiguous. The V end lost 4 bases, the J end lost 2 bases, and 10 bases lay between the germline ends. Germline V gene sequence: CDR1 SGDLS, CDR2 YYNGEE. CDR3 length: 13 amino acids. In DNA form, the CDR3 reads TGTGCCAGCAGCCCTACTCCGGCCTACGAGCAGTACTTC. Translated: CASSPTPAYEQYF.

V usage is TRBV20-1 and J usage is TRBJ2-1; 13 bases map to TRBD2. CDR3 length equals 14 residues. V shed 3 bases, J shed 8 bases, and the junction held 4 bases outside the gene matches. Germline V CDR1 and CDR2: DFQATT, SNEGSKA (reference sequence). The CDR3 reads CSASRLAGGYEQFF. As DNA, the CDR3 is TGCAGTGCTAGTAGACTAGCGGGGGGATATGAGCAGTTCTTC.

The V and J genes are TRBV4-2 and TRBJ2-4, with D perhaps TRBD1 (5 bases). The CDR3 length is 17 residues. Trimming removed 4 bases from V and 0 bases from J, with 16 bases in between. CDR1 and CDR2 from the germline V gene are LGHNA and YNFKEQ. CDR3 loop: CASSPMSAQVAKNIQYF. CDR3 nucleotide sequence: TGTGCCAGCAGCCCAATGAGCGCACAGGTAGCCAAAAACATTCAGTACTTC.

This chain uses TRBV29-1 with TRBJ2-5; no clear D. Trimming removed 1 base from V and 3 bases from J, with 6 bases in between. The CDR3 spans 12 residues. The germline gives CDR1 SQVTM, CDR2 ANQGSEA. In nucleotides, the CDR3 is TGCAGCGTTGAAGCCGGAGAAGAGACCCAGTACTTC. It translates to CSVEAGEETQYF.